This T cell receptor (beta chain) was sequenced in a study of T cells after yellow fever vaccination. This clonotype was counted between two and nine times. The CDR3 has 14 residues. Germline V gene data show CDR1 as LGHNA and CDR2 as YSLEER. The junction had 3 bases not matched to a gene; V was cut back by 1 base and J by 3 bases. TCRdb re-called the 5' RACE reads with MiXCR, one entry per CDR3 protein. The data show roughly 100,000 distinct CDR3 sequences, under 9% seen once. Here the sequenced sample was CD8+ T cells not binding an NS4B(214-222) dextramer, sorted from PBMCs, taken around 15 days after the first yellow fever vaccination. V and J are TRBV4-3 and TRBJ2-7; TRBD2 matches 7 bases. This clonotype was sampled from a man younger than 35 who received the YFV17D yellow fever vaccine. The CDR3 region has the DNA TGCGCCAGCAGCCAAGTTCGGGACTACTACGAGCAGTACTTC. This encodes CASSQVRDYYEQYF.